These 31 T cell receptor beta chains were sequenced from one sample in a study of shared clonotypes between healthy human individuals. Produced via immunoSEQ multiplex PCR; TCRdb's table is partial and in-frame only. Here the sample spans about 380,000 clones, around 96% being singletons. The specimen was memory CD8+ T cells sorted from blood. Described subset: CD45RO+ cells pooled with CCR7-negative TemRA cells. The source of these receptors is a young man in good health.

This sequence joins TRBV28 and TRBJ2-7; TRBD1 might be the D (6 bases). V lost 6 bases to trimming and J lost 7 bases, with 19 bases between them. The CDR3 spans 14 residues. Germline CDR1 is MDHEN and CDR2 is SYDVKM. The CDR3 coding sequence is TGTGCCAGCAGCACGCGCCTGGGGGCGAGGGAGCAGTACTTC. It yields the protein CASSTRLGAREQYF.

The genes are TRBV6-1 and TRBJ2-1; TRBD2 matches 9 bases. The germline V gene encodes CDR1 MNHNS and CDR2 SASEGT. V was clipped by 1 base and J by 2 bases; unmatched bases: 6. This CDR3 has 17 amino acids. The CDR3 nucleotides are TGTGCCAGCAGTGAAGAACTGGCTAGCGGGACCTACAATGAGCAGTTCTTC. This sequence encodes CASSEELASGTYNEQFF.

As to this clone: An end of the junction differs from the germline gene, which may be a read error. CDR3 sequence (DNA): TGTGCCTGCAGACTAAGCGGGAACACGCAGTATTTT. This gives the protein CACRLSGNTQYF. The chain joins TRBV7-2 to TRBJ2-3, with 7 bases that match TRBD2. Germline loops: CDR1 SGHTA, CDR2 FQGNSA. This CDR3 spans 12 amino acids.

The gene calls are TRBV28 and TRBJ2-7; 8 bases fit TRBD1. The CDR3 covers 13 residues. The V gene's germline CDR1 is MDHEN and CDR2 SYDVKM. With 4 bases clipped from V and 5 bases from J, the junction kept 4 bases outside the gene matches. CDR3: CASSWDRRHEQYF. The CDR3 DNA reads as TGTGCCAGCAGTTGGGACAGGCGGCACGAGCAGTACTTC. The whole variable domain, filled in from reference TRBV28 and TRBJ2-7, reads DVKVTQSSRYLVKRTGEKVFLECVQDMDHENMFWYRQDPGLGLRLIYFSYDVKMKEKGDIPEGYSVSREKKERFSLILESASTNQTSMYLCASSWDRRHEQYFGPGTRLTVT.

The CDR3, as DNA: TGTGCCAGCAGTTTAAGGTATACGCAGTATTTT. Its protein product is CASSLRYTQYF. This chain joins TRBV28 and TRBJ2-3; D gene unclear. Germline CDR1 reads MDHEN; CDR2 reads SYDVKM. This CDR3 has 11 amino acids. The V end was cut by 2 bases, the J end by 7 bases, with 4 bases between.

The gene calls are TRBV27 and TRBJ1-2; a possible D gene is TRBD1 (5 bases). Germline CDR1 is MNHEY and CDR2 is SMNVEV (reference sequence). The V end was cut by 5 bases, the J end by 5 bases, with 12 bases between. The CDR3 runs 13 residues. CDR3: CASSHSEGYGYTF. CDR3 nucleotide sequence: TGTGCCAGCAGTCACAGTGAGGGGTATGGCTACACCTTC.

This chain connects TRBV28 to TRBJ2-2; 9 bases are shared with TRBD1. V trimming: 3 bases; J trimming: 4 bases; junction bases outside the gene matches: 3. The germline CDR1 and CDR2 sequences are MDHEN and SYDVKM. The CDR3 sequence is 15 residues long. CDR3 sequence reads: CASSFPGQGTGELFF. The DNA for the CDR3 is TGTGCCAGCAGTTTCCCGGGACAGGGCACCGGGGAGCTGTTTTTT.

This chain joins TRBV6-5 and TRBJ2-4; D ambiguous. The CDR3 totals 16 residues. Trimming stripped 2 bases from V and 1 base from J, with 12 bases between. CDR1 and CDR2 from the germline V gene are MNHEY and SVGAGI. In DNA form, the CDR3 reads TGTGCCAGCAGTTACGGGATCACCGCGGCCAAAAACATTCAGTACTTC. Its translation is CASSYGITAAKNIQYF.

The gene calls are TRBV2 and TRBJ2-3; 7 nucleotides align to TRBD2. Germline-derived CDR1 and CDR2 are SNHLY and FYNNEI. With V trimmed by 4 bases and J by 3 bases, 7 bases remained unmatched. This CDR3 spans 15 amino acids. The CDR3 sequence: CASSGGRSRTDTQYF. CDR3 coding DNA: TGTGCCAGCAGTGGCGGGAGATCGAGGACAGATACGCAGTATTTT.

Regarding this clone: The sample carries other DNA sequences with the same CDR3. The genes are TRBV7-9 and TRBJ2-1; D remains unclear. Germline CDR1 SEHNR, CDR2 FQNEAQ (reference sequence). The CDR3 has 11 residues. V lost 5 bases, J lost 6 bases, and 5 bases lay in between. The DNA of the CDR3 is TGTGCCAGCAGCCTTGGCAATGAGCAGTTCTTC. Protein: CASSLGNEQFF.

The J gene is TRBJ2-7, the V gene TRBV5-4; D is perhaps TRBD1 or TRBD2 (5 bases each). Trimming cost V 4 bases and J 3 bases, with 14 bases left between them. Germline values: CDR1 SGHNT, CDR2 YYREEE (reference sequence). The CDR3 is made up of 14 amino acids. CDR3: CASSRDHSNYEQYF. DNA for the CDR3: TGTGCCAGCAGCCGGGACCATTCAAACTACGAGCAGTACTTC.

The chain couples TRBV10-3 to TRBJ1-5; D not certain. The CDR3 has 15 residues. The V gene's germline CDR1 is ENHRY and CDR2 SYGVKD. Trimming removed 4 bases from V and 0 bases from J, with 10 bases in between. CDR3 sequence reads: CAISGPGYSNQPQHF. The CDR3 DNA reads TGTGCCATCAGTGGGCCAGGATATAGCAATCAGCCCCAGCATTTT.

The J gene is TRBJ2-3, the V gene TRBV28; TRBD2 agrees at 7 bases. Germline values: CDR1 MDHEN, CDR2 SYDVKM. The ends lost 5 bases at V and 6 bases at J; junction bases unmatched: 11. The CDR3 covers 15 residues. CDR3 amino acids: CASSGRAGARDTQYF. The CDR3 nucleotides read TGTGCCAGCAGTGGAAGGGCGGGAGCACGGGATACGCAGTATTTT.

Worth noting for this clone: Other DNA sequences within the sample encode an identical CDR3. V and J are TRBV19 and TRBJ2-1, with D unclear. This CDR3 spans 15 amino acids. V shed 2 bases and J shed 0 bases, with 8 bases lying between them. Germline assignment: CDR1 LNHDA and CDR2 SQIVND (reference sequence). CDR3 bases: TGTGCCAGTAGTATACTAGGTAGCTCCTACAATGAGCAGTTCTTC. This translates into CASSILGSSYNEQFF. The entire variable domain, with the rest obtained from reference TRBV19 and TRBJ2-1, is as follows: DGGITQSPKYLFRKEGQNVTLSCEQNLNHDAMYWYRQDPGQGLRLIYYSQIVNDFQKGDIAEGYSVSREKKESFPLTVTSAQKNPTAFYLCASSILGSSYNEQFFGPGTRLTVL.

The DNA for the CDR3 is TGTGCCAGCAGTTTAGGGACTGACACCGGGGAGCTGTTTTTT. Its translation is CASSLGTDTGELFF. V gene TRBV28 combines with J gene TRBJ2-2; a weak D match, TRBD2 (6 bases). CDR3 length: 14 amino acids. CDR1 is MDHEN and CDR2 is SYDVKM in the germline V gene. Trimming shortened V by 2 bases and J by 3 bases, and 7 bases separated the two germline ends.

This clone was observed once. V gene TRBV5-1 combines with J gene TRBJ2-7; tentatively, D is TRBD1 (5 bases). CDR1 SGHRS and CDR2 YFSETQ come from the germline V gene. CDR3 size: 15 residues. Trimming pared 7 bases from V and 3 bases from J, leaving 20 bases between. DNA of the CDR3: TGCGCCAGCCATAAAGGCGACAGATACAACTACGAGCAGTACTTC. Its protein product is CASHKGDRYNYEQYF.

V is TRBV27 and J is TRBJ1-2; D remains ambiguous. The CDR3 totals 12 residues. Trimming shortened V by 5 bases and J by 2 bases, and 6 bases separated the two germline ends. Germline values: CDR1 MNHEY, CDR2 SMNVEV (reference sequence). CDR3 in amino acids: CASSASNYGYTF. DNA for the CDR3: TGTGCCAGCAGTGCATCGAACTATGGCTACACCTTC.

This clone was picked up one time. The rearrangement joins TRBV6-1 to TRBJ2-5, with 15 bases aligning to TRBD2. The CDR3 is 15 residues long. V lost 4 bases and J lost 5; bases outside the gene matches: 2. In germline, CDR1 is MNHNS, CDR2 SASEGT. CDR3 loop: CASSGGLAGGETQYF. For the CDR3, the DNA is TGTGCCAGCAGTGGAGGACTAGCGGGGGGGGAGACCCAGTACTTC.

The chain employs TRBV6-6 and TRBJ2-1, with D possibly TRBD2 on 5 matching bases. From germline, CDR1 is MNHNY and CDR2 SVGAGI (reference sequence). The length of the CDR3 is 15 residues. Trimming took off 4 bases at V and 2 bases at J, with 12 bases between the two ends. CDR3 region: CASSSPKTTYNEQFF. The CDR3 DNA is TGTGCCAGCAGTTCACCTAAGACTACCTACAATGAGCAGTTCTTC.

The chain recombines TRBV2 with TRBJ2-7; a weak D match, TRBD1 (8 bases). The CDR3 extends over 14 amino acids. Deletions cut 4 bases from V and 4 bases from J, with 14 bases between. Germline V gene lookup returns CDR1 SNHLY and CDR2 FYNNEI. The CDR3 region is CASSGTGREYEQYF. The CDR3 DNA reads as TGTGCCAGCAGTGGGACAGGGAGGGAGTACGAGCAGTACTTC. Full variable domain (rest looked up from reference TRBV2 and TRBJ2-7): EPEVTQTPSHQVTQMGQEVILRCVPISNHLYFYWYRQILGQKVEFLVSFYNNEISEKSEIFDDQFSVERPDGSNFTLKIRSTKLEDSAMYFCASSGTGREYEQYFGPGTRLTVT.

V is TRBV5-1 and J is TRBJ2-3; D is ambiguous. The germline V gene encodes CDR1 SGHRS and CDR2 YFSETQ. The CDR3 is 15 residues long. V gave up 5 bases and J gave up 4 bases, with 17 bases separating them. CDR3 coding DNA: TGCGCCAGCAGGGTCTCCGCGGTTTCATCAGATACGCAGTATTTT. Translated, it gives CASRVSAVSSDTQYF.

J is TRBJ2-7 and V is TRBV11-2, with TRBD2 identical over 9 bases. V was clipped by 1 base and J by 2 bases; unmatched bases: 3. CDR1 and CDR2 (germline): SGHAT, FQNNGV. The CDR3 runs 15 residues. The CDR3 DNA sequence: TGTGCCAGCAGCTTAGTGGCTAGCGGGACCTACGAGCAGTACTTC. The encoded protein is CASSLVASGTYEQYF.

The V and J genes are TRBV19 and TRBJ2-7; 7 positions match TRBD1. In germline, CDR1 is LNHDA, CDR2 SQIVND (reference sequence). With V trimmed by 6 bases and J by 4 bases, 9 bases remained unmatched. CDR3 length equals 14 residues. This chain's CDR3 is CASRNRDSQYEQYF. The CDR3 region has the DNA TGTGCCAGTAGGAATAGGGACAGTCAATACGAGCAGTACTTC.

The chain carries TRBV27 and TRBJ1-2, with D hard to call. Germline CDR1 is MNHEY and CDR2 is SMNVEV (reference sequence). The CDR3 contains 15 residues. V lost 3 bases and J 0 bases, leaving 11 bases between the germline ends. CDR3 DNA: TGTGCCAGCAGTTTCGACCGACTCACTAACTATGGCTACACCTTC. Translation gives CASSFDRLTNYGYTF.

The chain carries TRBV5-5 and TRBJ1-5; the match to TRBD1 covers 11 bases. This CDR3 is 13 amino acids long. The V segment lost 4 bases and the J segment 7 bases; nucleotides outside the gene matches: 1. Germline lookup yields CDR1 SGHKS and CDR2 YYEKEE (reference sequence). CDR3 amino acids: CASSRDRGQPQHF. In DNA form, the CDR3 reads TGTGCCAGCAGCCGGGACAGGGGGCAGCCCCAGCATTTT.

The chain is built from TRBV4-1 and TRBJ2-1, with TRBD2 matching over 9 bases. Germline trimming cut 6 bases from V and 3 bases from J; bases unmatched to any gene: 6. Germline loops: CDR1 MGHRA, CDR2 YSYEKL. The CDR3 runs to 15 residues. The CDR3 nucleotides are TGCGCCAGCAGTCTTAGACTAGCGGACTACAATGAGCAGTTCTTC. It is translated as CASSLRLADYNEQFF.

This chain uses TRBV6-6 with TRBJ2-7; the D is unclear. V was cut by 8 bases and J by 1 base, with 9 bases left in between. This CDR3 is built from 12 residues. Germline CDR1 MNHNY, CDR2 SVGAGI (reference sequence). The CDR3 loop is CASGLGSYEQYF. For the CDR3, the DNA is TGTGCCAGCGGGCTTGGATCCTACGAGCAGTACTTC.

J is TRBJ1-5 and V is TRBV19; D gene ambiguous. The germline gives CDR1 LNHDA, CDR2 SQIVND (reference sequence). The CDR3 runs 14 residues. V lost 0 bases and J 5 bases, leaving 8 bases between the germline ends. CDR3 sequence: CASSIDYNDQPQHF. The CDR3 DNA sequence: TGTGCCAGTAGTATAGACTATAACGATCAGCCCCAGCATTTT. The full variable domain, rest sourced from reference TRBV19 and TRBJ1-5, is DGGITQSPKYLFRKEGQNVTLSCEQNLNHDAMYWYRQDPGQGLRLIYYSQIVNDFQKGDIAEGYSVSREKKESFPLTVTSAQKNPTAFYLCASSIDYNDQPQHFGDGTRLSIL.

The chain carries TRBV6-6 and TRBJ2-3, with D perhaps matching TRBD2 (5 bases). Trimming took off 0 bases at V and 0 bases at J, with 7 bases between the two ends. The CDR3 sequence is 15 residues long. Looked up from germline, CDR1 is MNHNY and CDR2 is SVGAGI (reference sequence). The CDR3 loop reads CASSYSGGSTDTQYF. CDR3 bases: TGTGCCAGCAGTTACTCGGGCGGGAGCACAGATACGCAGTATTTT.

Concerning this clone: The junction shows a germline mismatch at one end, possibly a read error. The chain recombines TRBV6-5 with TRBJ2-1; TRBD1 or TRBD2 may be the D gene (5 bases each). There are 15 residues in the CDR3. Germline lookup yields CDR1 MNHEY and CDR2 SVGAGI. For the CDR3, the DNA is TGTGTCAGCAGATTAAGGGGAGAAGGATGGTATGAGCAGTTCTTC. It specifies CVSRLRGEGWYEQFF.

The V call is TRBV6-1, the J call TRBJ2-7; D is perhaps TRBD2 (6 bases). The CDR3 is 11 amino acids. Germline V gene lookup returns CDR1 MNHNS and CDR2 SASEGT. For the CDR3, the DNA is TGTGCCAGCAGTGAAGGGGTGAGGCGGGATGTC. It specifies CASSEGVRRDV.